The present T cell receptor (beta chain) was sequenced within a study of cytomegalovirus exposure and HLA in healthy donors. Repertoires were generated with immunoSEQ multiplex PCR, while TCRdb's copy carries only in-frame clones and drops some. Here the sample spans some 170,000 clones, about 86% being singletons. The ends were cut back, 1 base at V and 3 bases at J, with 12 bases in the middle. In germline, CDR1 is MNHEY, CDR2 SVGAGI. This CDR3 is 15 amino acids long. The TCR comes from a woman aged 25 to 39 in good health and CMV-seronegative. Sequenced input: PBMCs. The chain links TRBV6-5 to TRBJ1-1; a possible D gene is TRBD1 (5 bases). The CDR3 spells CASSYFWQGDTEAFF. CDR3 coding DNA: TGTGCCAGCAGTTACTTTTGGCAGGGCGACACTGAAGCTTTCTTT.